Listed here are 21 T cell receptor beta chains from one sample, sequenced in a study of T cell responses to AZD1222 COVID-19 vaccine. Clones were read by immunoSEQ multiplex PCR, and TCRdb kept only the in-frame ones, dropping some. This sample yields 150,000 or so clones, of which more than 90% are seen a single time; about 1.6% belongs to the top ten. The sequencing here drew on peripheral blood, taken 28 days after the second AZD1222 dose. These receptors all come from an adult who received the AZD1222 COVID-19 vaccine.

The chain employs TRBV25-1 and TRBJ1-1, with D possibly TRBD1 on 5 matching bases. Germline assignment: CDR1 MGHDK and CDR2 SYGVNS. V lost 0 bases and J lost 4, with 9 bases in between. The CDR3 has 14 amino acids. CDR3 protein: CASSEYLGRTEAFF. The CDR3 nucleotides are TGTGCCAGCAGTGAATATCTGGGACGCACTGAAGCTTTCTTT.

V is TRBV5-1 and J is TRBJ1-3, with D uncertain. V was clipped by 4 bases and J by 0 bases, with 11 bases between them. The CDR3 is made up of 15 amino acids. The germline V gene encodes CDR1 SGHRS and CDR2 YFSETQ. The CDR3 region is CASSPSPVSGNTIYF. As DNA, the CDR3 is TGCGCCAGCAGCCCAAGTCCCGTCTCTGGAAACACCATATATTTT.

This clone appeared a single time. This chain links TRBV5-1 with TRBJ2-7; D may be TRBD1 or TRBD2 (5 bases each). The V gene's germline CDR1 is SGHRS and CDR2 YFSETQ. This CDR3 contains 14 residues. Deletions cut 4 bases from V and 3 bases from J, with 14 bases between. CDR3 sequence reads: CASSPGTLNYEQYF. In nucleotides, the CDR3 is TGCGCCAGCAGCCCCGGGACCTTAAACTACGAGCAGTACTTC.

The gene calls are TRBV11-1 and TRBJ2-1; unclear D gene. Germline CDR1 and CDR2: SGHAT and FQDESV (reference sequence). Trimming removed 6 bases at V and 0 bases at J, with 9 bases between. The CDR3 runs 14 residues. The CDR3 DNA follows: TGTGCCAGCAGTTCGGCTAGCTCCTACAATGAGCAGTTCTTC. Residues: CASSSASSYNEQFF.

The chain uses TRBV4-1 and TRBJ1-6, with TRBD1 identical over 7 bases. J gave up 11 bases and V 4 bases, and 8 bases lay outside the gene matches. CDR1 is MGHRA and CDR2 is YSYEKL in the germline V gene. CDR3 length equals 14 residues. This chain's CDR3 is CASSPRTGEPPLHF. The CDR3 nucleotides read TGCGCCAGCAGCCCTCGGACAGGCGAACCACCCCTCCACTTT.

This clone was recorded only once. V and J are TRBV27 and TRBJ1-2, with D unresolved. Trimming removed 3 bases from V and 5 bases from J, with 10 bases in between. In germline, CDR1 is MNHEY, CDR2 SMNVEV (reference sequence). The CDR3 is 13 residues long. This CDR3 is CASSFGVGYGYTF. DNA of the CDR3: TGTGCCAGCAGTTTCGGTGTGGGGTATGGCTACACCTTC.

The CDR3 nucleotides are TGCGCCAGCAGCCAAGTTGGGGGCCACGGGCAGTACTTC. As protein: CASSQVGGHGQYF. The chain is built from TRBV4-1 and TRBJ2-7; maybe TRBD1 (6 bases). Germline CDR1 MGHRA, CDR2 YSYEKL. The CDR3 spans 13 residues. V was pared by 1 base and J by 9 bases, with 13 bases between.

On this clone: The sample contains more than one DNA sequence encoding this CDR3. The J gene is TRBJ1-2, the V gene TRBV12-3 or TRBV12-4; D ambiguous. This CDR3 contains 13 residues. The V end lost 0 bases, the J end lost 2 bases, and 4 bases lay between the germline ends. The CDR3: CASSLAPNYGYTF. CDR3 bases: TGTGCCAGCAGTTTAGCGCCCAACTATGGCTACACCTTC.

The chain employs TRBV6-5 and TRBJ2-7; TRBD1 matches at 7 bases. V shed 2 bases, J shed 1 base, and the junction held 2 bases outside the gene matches. The CDR3 loop spans 14 amino acids. Germline lookup yields CDR1 MNHEY and CDR2 SVGAGI. The CDR3: CASSYLTGSYEQYF. As DNA, the CDR3 is TGTGCCAGCAGTTACCTGACAGGGTCCTACGAGCAGTACTTC.

With respect to this clone: Other nucleotide sequences in the sample specify the same CDR3. V usage is TRBV4-1 and J usage is TRBJ2-5; no clear D gene. This CDR3 has 11 residues. Looked up from germline, CDR1 is MGHRA and CDR2 is YSYEKL. Deletions cut 3 bases from V and 2 bases from J, with 1 base between. The CDR3: CASSQQETQYF. CDR3 DNA sequence: TGCGCCAGCAGCCAGCAAGAGACCCAGTACTTC.

This rearrangement joins TRBV12-3 or TRBV12-4 to TRBJ2-5, with D unclear. The CDR3 contains 13 residues. Trimming removed 1 base from V and 4 bases from J, with 7 bases in between. The CDR3 region has the DNA TGTGCCAGCAGTTTAGGGGTATCAGAGACCCAGTACTTC. Protein: CASSLGVSETQYF.

V is TRBV15 and J is TRBJ2-7, with D perhaps matching TRBD1 or TRBD2 (5 bases each). Looked up from germline, CDR1 is LNHNV and CDR2 is YYDKDF (reference sequence). This CDR3 comprises 17 residues. The V and J ends lost 0 bases and 2 bases respectively, with 17 bases between them. The CDR3 loop is CATSREATPGTTYEQYF. CDR3 nucleotide sequence: TGTGCCACCAGCAGAGAGGCGACCCCCGGGACGACCTACGAGCAGTACTTC.

The V call is TRBV5-1, the J call TRBJ2-2; the D is unclear. This CDR3 contains 13 residues. Trimming stripped 7 bases from V and 0 bases from J, with 7 bases between. Germline lookup yields CDR1 SGHRS and CDR2 YFSETQ. This CDR3 is CASRRSNTGELFF. Written as DNA, the CDR3 is TGCGCCAGCCGTAGATCGAACACCGGGGAGCTGTTTTTT. The full variable domain, rest sourced from reference TRBV5-1 and TRBJ2-2, is KAGVTQTPRYLIKTRGQQVTLSCSPISGHRSVSWYQQTPGQGLQFLFEYFSETQRNKGNFPGRFSGRQFSNSRSEMNVSTLELGDSALYLCASRRSNTGELFFGEGSRLTVL.

The gene calls are TRBV9 and TRBJ2-1; 10 nucleotides match TRBD2. V shed 4 bases and J 5 bases; nucleotides not matched to a gene: 15. Germline CDR1 and CDR2: SGDLS and YYNGEE. This CDR3 region has 18 residues. CDR3 nucleotide sequence: TGTGCCAGCAGCCCTGTGGGGGTAAGCGGGAGGGCCCACAATGAGCAGTTCTTC. Residues: CASSPVGVSGRAHNEQFF. The variable domain in full, with the rest retrieved from reference TRBV9 and TRBJ2-1, is DSGVTQTPKHLITATGQRVTLRCSPRSGDLSVYWYQQSLDQGLQFLIQYYNGEERAKGNILERFSAQQFPDLHSELNLSSLELGDSALYFCASSPVGVSGRAHNEQFFGPGTRLTVL.

This chain links TRBV5-5 with TRBJ1-2; 9 nucleotides align to TRBD1. V lost 2 bases, J lost 8 bases, and 16 bases stayed unmatched. The CDR3 is 17 residues long. Looked up from germline, CDR1 is SGHKS and CDR2 is YYEKEE (reference sequence). The chain's CDR3 is CASSLTFTGQGEGGYTF. CDR3 DNA: TGTGCCAGCAGCTTAACCTTTACGGGACAGGGTGAAGGCGGCTACACCTTC. The whole variable domain, filled in from reference TRBV5-5 and TRBJ1-2, reads DAGVTQSPTHLIKTRGQQVTLRCSPISGHKSVSWYQQVLGQGPQFIFQYYEKEERGRGNFPDRFSARQFPNYSSELNVNALLLGDSALYLCASSLTFTGQGEGGYTFGSGTRLTVV.

The chain carries TRBV11-1 and TRBJ1-1; 11 bases match TRBD1. CDR1 and CDR2 from the germline V gene are SGHAT and FQDESV (reference sequence). Trimming removed 5 bases from V and 6 bases from J; junction bases left unmatched: 11. The CDR3 has 16 residues. The CDR3 region has the DNA TGTGCCAGCAGCCATGGACAGGGGGCGAATCACGCTGAAGCTTTCTTT. As protein: CASSHGQGANHAEAFF.

The chain is built from TRBV5-1 and TRBJ1-2, with a possible D match to TRBD1 (6 bases). Looked up from germline, CDR1 is SGHRS and CDR2 is YFSETQ. The CDR3 covers 17 residues. The germline V and J ends were trimmed by 0 bases and 0 bases, with 15 bases remaining between them. The CDR3 reads CASSLANRAGTNYGYTF. As DNA, the CDR3 is TGCGCCAGCAGCTTGGCCAACAGGGCAGGGACTAACTATGGCTACACCTTC.

V usage is TRBV19 and J usage is TRBJ1-5; no firm D call. The germline V gene encodes CDR1 LNHDA and CDR2 SQIVND (reference sequence). Trimming removed 3 bases from V and 2 bases from J, with 14 bases in between. There are 16 residues in the CDR3. CDR3 sequence: CASSIGGNWGNQPQHF. CDR3 coding DNA: TGTGCCAGTAGTATCGGCGGAAACTGGGGCAATCAGCCCCAGCATTTT.

The chain carries TRBV6-2 or TRBV6-3 and TRBJ2-1; D could derive from TRBD1 or TRBD2 (5 bases each). The V gene lost 4 bases and the J gene lost 16 bases, with 17 bases spanning the gap. Germline loops: CDR1 MNHEY, CDR2 SVGEGT. This CDR3 contains 12 residues. The CDR3 loop is CASSSPGRLNFF. As DNA, the CDR3 is TGTGCCAGCAGTTCTCCGGGACGGCTTAACTTCTTC.

V is TRBV4-2 and J is TRBJ2-1; perhaps TRBD2 as D (6 bases). CDR1 and CDR2 from the germline V gene are LGHNA and YNFKEQ. The CDR3 extends over 15 amino acids. Trimming cost V 1 base and J 0 bases, with 7 bases left between them. This CDR3 is CASSQGRASYNEQFF. The CDR3 region has the DNA TGTGCCAGCAGCCAAGGGAGGGCCTCCTACAATGAGCAGTTCTTC.

This clone was seen a single time. The chain joins TRBV10-3 to TRBJ1-1, with D perhaps matching TRBD1 (6 bases). Trimming took off 0 bases at V and 4 bases at J, with 15 bases between the two ends. Germline V gene data show CDR1 as ENHRY and CDR2 as SYGVKD. The CDR3 is 16 amino acids. As DNA, the CDR3 is TGTGCCATCAGTGAGTCGCAGGGGAGGGCGGCCACTGAAGCTTTCTTT. Protein product: CAISESQGRAATEAFF.